This T cell receptor (beta chain) was captured by sequencing in a study of T cell responses to AZD1222 COVID-19 vaccine. Looking at the study overall: Some second doses came at about 4 weeks and others at about 12 weeks; these were pooled. Regarding the study as a whole: Most donors were white British, females outnumbered males, and clonal diversity was possibly underestimated. Spike-specific TCR breadth and depth rose after two AZD1222 doses.

TCRdb's copy holds only in-frame clones and misses some; the assay was immunoSEQ multiplex PCR. The data contain over 100,000 clones, around 84% of them seen just once; the ten biggest clones take up more than 10%. The V end lost 6 bases, the J end lost 4 bases, and 16 bases lay between the germline ends. The CDR3 is 14 amino acids. CDR1 is MDHEN, CDR2 SYDVKM, per germline. For this clone: The target antigen is unknown.

The sequence came from an adult in good health. The material sequenced was peripheral blood, taken on day 0 of AZD1222 vaccination. The chain joins TRBV28 to TRBJ2-7; D possibly corresponds to TRBD1 (6 bases). CDR3 sequence reads: CASSPRTARYEQYF. CDR3 nucleotide sequence: TGTGCCAGCAGCCCCAGGACAGCGAGATACGAGCAGTACTTC.